This TCR beta chain comes out of a study of T cells after somatic rescue of genetic block. The CDR3 has 15 amino acids. The V segment lost 5 bases and the J segment 5 bases; nucleotides outside the gene matches: 11. The germline V gene encodes CDR1 MNHEY and CDR2 SVGAGI. TCRdb keeps only in-frame clones here, not all; method: immunoSEQ multiplex PCR. The sample carries some 8,000 clones, roughly 80% recorded once. This TCR was recovered from a boy between 10 and 17 years old. The V and J genes are TRBV6-5 and TRBJ2-5; 7 nucleotides match TRBD2. The sample was peripheral blood mononuclear cells (PBMCs). The DNA for the CDR3 is TGTGCCAGCAGTCTAGCGGAACTGTCGGGGGAGACCCAGTACTTC. Translating it yields CASSLAELSGETQYF.